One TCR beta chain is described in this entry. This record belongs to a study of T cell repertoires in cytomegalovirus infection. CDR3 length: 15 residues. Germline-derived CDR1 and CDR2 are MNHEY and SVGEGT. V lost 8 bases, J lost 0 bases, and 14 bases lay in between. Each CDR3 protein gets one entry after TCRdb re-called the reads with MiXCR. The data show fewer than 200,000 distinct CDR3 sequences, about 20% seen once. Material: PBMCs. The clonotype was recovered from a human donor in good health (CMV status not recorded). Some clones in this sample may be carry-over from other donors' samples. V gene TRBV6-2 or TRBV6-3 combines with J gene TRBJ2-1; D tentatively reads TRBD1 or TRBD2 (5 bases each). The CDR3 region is CASSVNGGSYNEQFF. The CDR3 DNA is TGTGCCAGCTCCGTTAATGGGGGCTCCTACAATGAGCAGTTCTTC.